The 27 T cell receptor beta chains below all came from one sample that was sequenced in a study of naive and memory T cell subsets. Described treatment: skin biopsy from PPD injection site in Mantoux-positive individual. A UMI-containing oligonucleotide was joined by 3' ligation to the TCR cDNA template. Four PCR rounds used nested alpha and beta constant region primers plus the SP2 primer. TCRdb reanalysed the UMI-ligation and nested PCR reads using MiXCR and keeps one entry per CDR3 protein. The sample records about 24,000 distinct CDR3 sequences, approximately 6% being singletons. This material consisted of skin, taken from a tuberculin skin test site. The origin of the receptors is an adult in good health.

The gene calls are TRBV20-1 and TRBJ2-1; the match to TRBD2 covers 12 bases. There are 14 residues in the CDR3. From germline, CDR1 is DFQATT and CDR2 SNEGSKA (reference sequence). Germline trimming cut 7 bases from V and 3 bases from J; bases unmatched to any gene: 4. CDR3 residues: CSGLAGDRYNEQFF. The CDR3 bases are TGCAGTGGACTAGCGGGAGATCGCTACAATGAGCAGTTCTTC.

This clonotype was picked up many times. The chain couples TRBV28 to TRBJ2-7; a weak D match, TRBD2 (5 bases). Trimming took off 6 bases at V and 3 bases at J, with 18 bases between the two ends. This CDR3 has 15 residues. Germline loops: CDR1 MDHEN, CDR2 SYDVKM. The CDR3 region has the DNA TGTGCCAGCAGCCCGATTAACAGCGGATACTACGAGCAGTACTTC. Its translation: CASSPINSGYYEQYF.

This clonotype was observed many times. The chain is built from TRBV29-1 and TRBJ2-1; 9 positions agree with TRBD1. The V gene's germline CDR1 is SQVTM and CDR2 ANQGSEA. This CDR3 is 14 amino acids long. V lost 7 bases to trimming and J lost 5 bases; unmatched junction nucleotides: 9. CDR3 coding DNA: TGCAGCGCTCCACCGACAGGGGGGGACAATGAGCAGTTCTTC. Translated, it gives CSAPPTGGDNEQFF.

This clonotype came up many times. The J gene is TRBJ2-7, the V gene TRBV12-3 or TRBV12-4; a possible D gene is TRBD2 (6 bases). The CDR3 is 14 amino acids. V lost 2 bases, J lost 0 bases, and 8 bases lay in between. Here the CDR3 reads CASSLSGDSYEQYF. CDR3 DNA sequence: TGTGCCAGCAGTTTATCGGGGGACTCCTACGAGCAGTACTTC.

This clonotype was seen many times. This chain uses TRBV7-2 with TRBJ2-1; D not resolved. The V gene lost 1 base and the J gene lost 8 bases, with 9 bases spanning the gap. This CDR3 has 13 amino acids. Germline CDR1 and CDR2: SGHTA and FQGNSA. CDR3 bases: TGTGCCAGCAGCTTAGAGGAAAACCATGAGCAGTTCTTC. This translates into CASSLEENHEQFF.

This clonotype has at least ten counts. V and J are TRBV28 and TRBJ1-2, with TRBD1 matching over 9 bases. CDR1 and CDR2 (germline): MDHEN, SYDVKM. The J segment lost 7 bases and the V segment lost 6 bases, leaving 3 bases of the junction unmatched. The CDR3 covers 12 residues. The CDR3 loop is CASRTGGSGYTF. The CDR3 DNA is TGTGCCAGCAGGACAGGGGGGTCTGGCTACACCTTC.

This clonotype was detected ten times or more. The chain couples TRBV6-5 to TRBJ2-1; D perhaps matches TRBD2 (5 bases). V shed 4 bases and J shed 0 bases, with 10 bases lying between them. CDR1 is MNHEY and CDR2 is SVGAGI in the germline V gene. The CDR3 spans 15 residues. The CDR3 DNA is TGTGCCAGCAGTTTACTAGGGAACTCCTACAATGAGCAGTTCTTC. This codes for CASSLLGNSYNEQFF.

This clonotype is judged medium-sized. The gene calls are TRBV19 and TRBJ2-1; perhaps TRBD2 as D (6 bases). The CDR3 is made up of 12 amino acids. V lost 8 bases to trimming and J lost 10 bases, with 15 bases between them. The germline V gene encodes CDR1 LNHDA and CDR2 SQIVND (reference sequence). The CDR3 is CASLGGRGEQFF. The CDR3 DNA sequence: TGTGCCAGTTTGGGAGGTCGCGGCGAGCAGTTCTTC.

This clonotype has at least ten counts. This chain connects TRBV20-1 to TRBJ1-2; D might be TRBD1 (5 bases). The germline gives CDR1 DFQATT, CDR2 SNEGSKA (reference sequence). Trimming removed 4 bases from V and 5 bases from J, with 11 bases in between. The CDR3 totals 12 residues. The chain's CDR3 is CSAKDSDYGYTF. As DNA, the CDR3 is TGCAGTGCTAAAGACAGCGATTATGGCTACACCTTC.

The rearrangement uses TRBV28 and TRBJ2-7; D remains ambiguous. This CDR3 region has 13 residues. Germline lookup yields CDR1 MDHEN and CDR2 SYDVKM. The ends were cut back, 7 bases at V and 5 bases at J, with 15 bases in the middle. In nucleotides, the CDR3 is TGTGCCAGCAAGATCAGCGCAGTCAACGAGCAGTACTTC. This encodes CASKISAVNEQYF.

Comments on this clonotype: Compared with germline, one end of the junction differs, possibly owing to a read error. This sequence joins TRBV6-6 and TRBJ1-5; 8 bases line up with TRBD1. This CDR3 comprises 13 residues. Germline assignment: CDR1 MNHNY and CDR2 SVGAGI (reference sequence). CDR3 sequence: CASSADRAQAQNF. The CDR3 DNA follows: TGTGCCAGCAGTGCGGACAGGGCCCAGGCCCAGAATTTT.

V is TRBV9 and J is TRBJ2-1; D gene unclear. CDR1 SGDLS and CDR2 YYNGEE come from the germline V gene. Trimming cost V 3 bases and J 8 bases, with 18 bases left between them. This CDR3 has 15 amino acids. The CDR3 DNA sequence: TGTGCCAGCAGCGCGTACGACCCCATGCCCCATGAGCAGTTCTTC. As protein: CASSAYDPMPHEQFF.

As concerns this clonotype: This clone may be a read error of a much larger clone one base away. The chain links TRBV19 to TRBJ2-3; D possibly corresponds to TRBD2 (5 bases). The CDR3 runs to 15 residues. The germline CDR1 and CDR2 sequences are LNHDA and SQIVND (reference sequence). Trimming shortened V by 4 bases and J by 5 bases, and 16 bases separated the two germline ends. Here the CDR3 reads CASSRVKRSIDTQYF. The CDR3 DNA reads as TGTGCCAGTAGTAGGGTGAAGCGGTCCATAGATACGCAGTATTTT. Based on the CDR3 plus reference TRBV19 and TRBJ2-3, the full variable domain is DGGITQSPKYLFRKEGQNVTLSCEQNLNHDAMYWYRQDPGQGLRLIYYSQIVNDFQKGDIAEGYSVSREKKESFPLTVTSAQKNPTAFYLCASSRVKRSIDTQYFGPGTRLTVL.

The chain carries TRBV7-2 and TRBJ1-1; possibly TRBD1 for D (6 bases). Trimming removed 4 bases from V and 0 bases from J, with 12 bases in between. The CDR3 length is 15 residues. CDR1 is SGHTA and CDR2 is FQGNSA in the germline V gene. Here the CDR3 reads CASSSHQGLNTEAFF. CDR3 coding DNA: TGTGCCAGCAGCTCCCACCAGGGGTTGAACACTGAAGCTTTCTTT.

This clonotype was seen many times. This chain uses TRBV29-1 with TRBJ2-1, with D perhaps assigned TRBD1 or TRBD2 (6 bases each). Trimming left V 6 bases short and J 12 bases short, with 21 bases between. CDR1 and CDR2 (germline): SQVTM, ANQGSEA. The CDR3 covers 13 residues. CDR3 sequence: CSVPPPGALAQFF. DNA of the CDR3: TGCAGCGTCCCTCCCCCGGGGGCGTTAGCGCAGTTCTTC.

Many counts were recorded for this clonotype. The chain uses TRBV11-2 and TRBJ2-7; possibly TRBD1 or TRBD2 for D (7 bases each). The V end lost 4 bases, the J end lost 3 bases, and 16 bases lay between the germline ends. Per germline, CDR1 SGHAT and CDR2 FQNNGV. The CDR3 covers 15 residues. DNA of the CDR3: TGTGCCAGCAGCTCAGGGGGGGCGGGCCGCTACGAGCAGTACTTC. Translating it yields CASSSGGAGRYEQYF.

In this sample, this clonotype turned up a few times. V is TRBV20-1 and J is TRBJ2-7; 7 bases match TRBD1. The V segment lost 1 base and the J segment 0 bases; nucleotides outside the gene matches: 12. Germline V gene data show CDR1 as DFQATT and CDR2 as SNEGSKA (reference sequence). CDR3 length equals 17 residues. CDR3 residues: CSARGERGQLSSYEQYF. CDR3 bases: TGCAGTGCTAGAGGAGAAAGGGGACAGCTGAGCTCCTACGAGCAGTACTTC.

This clonotype was recorded at least ten times. The chain recombines TRBV6-1 with TRBJ2-6; no reliable D call. This CDR3 spans 13 amino acids. The germline gives CDR1 MNHNS, CDR2 SASEGT. Between the trimmed V and J ends, which lost 4 bases and 2 bases, there was a span of 3 bases. This chain's CDR3 is CASSAPGANVLTF. CDR3 coding DNA: TGTGCCAGCAGTGCCCCTGGGGCCAACGTCCTGACTTTC.

The V gene is TRBV4-1, the J gene TRBJ2-3; D gene ambiguous. Germline CDR1 is MGHRA and CDR2 is YSYEKL. With 3 bases removed from V and 5 bases from J, the gap between germline ends came to 9 bases. This CDR3 has 13 amino acids. CDR3: CASSQATGDTQYF. The CDR3 DNA reads TGCGCCAGCAGCCAGGCGACCGGAGATACGCAGTATTTT.

This clonotype came up many times. This chain connects TRBV20-1 to TRBJ2-7, with TRBD2 matching 7 bases. The CDR3 extends over 11 amino acids. With 6 bases clipped from V and 7 bases from J, the junction kept 6 bases outside the gene matches. Per the germline V gene, CDR1 is DFQATT and CDR2 is SNEGSKA (reference sequence). The CDR3 nucleotides read TGCAGTGCGAGGCCAGCGGGGGAGCAGTACTTC. It yields the protein CSARPAGEQYF.

Ten or more counts support this clonotype. This chain links TRBV9 with TRBJ2-6; possibly TRBD1 for D (5 bases). The CDR3 covers 17 residues. Germline V gene data show CDR1 as SGDLS and CDR2 as YYNGEE. V lost 0 bases and J 2 bases, leaving 12 bases between the germline ends. For the CDR3, the DNA is TGTGCCAGCAGCGTAGGAAGGGGTGAACCTGGGGCCAACGTCCTGACTTTC. This translates into CASSVGRGEPGANVLTF.

This clonotype occurred many times. The CDR3 DNA follows: TGTGCCAGCCACAGGGGCCCCGGGGAGCTGTTTTTT. Translation gives CASHRGPGELFF. The chain recombines TRBV6-2 or TRBV6-3 with TRBJ2-2, with 7 positions matching TRBD1. Per germline, CDR1 MNHEY and CDR2 SVGEGT. The CDR3 is 12 residues long. V trimming: 8 bases; J trimming: 6 bases; junction bases outside the gene matches: 3.

This clonotype showed up many times. This sequence joins TRBV6-6 and TRBJ1-1; D remains ambiguous. The V end lost 7 bases, the J end lost 2 bases, and 20 bases lay between the germline ends. Germline CDR1 MNHNY, CDR2 SVGAGI (reference sequence). This CDR3 spans 16 amino acids. The CDR3 DNA reads as TGTGCCAGCACCCCGAGGGTTCCACCCGAAAACACTGAAGCTTTCTTT. Its protein is CASTPRVPPENTEAFF.

This clonotype was seen ten or more times. The chain has TRBV7-6 and TRBJ2-7; TRBD1 matches at 7 bases. The CDR3 spans 14 residues. The germline V gene has CDR1 SGHVS and CDR2 FNYEAQ. J gave up 1 base and V 5 bases, and 5 bases lay outside the gene matches. CDR3 residues: CASSLGTASYEQYF. Here the CDR3 DNA reads TGTGCCAGCAGCCTCGGGACAGCATCCTACGAGCAGTACTTC.

The chain joins TRBV27 to TRBJ2-5; D might be TRBD1 (6 bases). Germline V CDR1 and CDR2: MNHEY, SMNVEV (reference sequence). This CDR3 comprises 15 residues. V was clipped by 5 bases and J by 5 bases, with 18 bases between them. The CDR3 spells CASSLQMGAVETQYF. In DNA form, the CDR3 reads TGTGCCAGCAGTCTTCAGATGGGGGCGGTTGAGACCCAGTACTTC.

The CDR3 protein is CASSEGGGLAEAFF. The CDR3 DNA reads as TGTGCCAGCAGCGAGGGGGGGGGGCTCGCCGAAGCTTTCTTT. The V gene is TRBV9, the J gene TRBJ1-1; TRBD1 is a possible D gene (6 bases). This CDR3 comprises 14 residues. Deletions cut 3 bases from V and 8 bases from J, with 17 bases between. Germline CDR1 and CDR2: SGDLS and YYNGEE. Full variable domain (missing parts from reference TRBV9 and TRBJ1-1): DSGVTQTPKHLITATGQRVTLRCSPRSGDLSVYWYQQSLDQGLQFLIQYYNGEERAKGNILERFSAQQFPDLHSELNLSSLELGDSALYFCASSEGGGLAEAFFGQGTRLTVV.

Judged by abundance, this clonotype is medium-sized (0.01 to 0.1%). This chain joins TRBV11-1 and TRBJ2-7; unclear D gene. V was cut by 1 base and J by 0 bases, with 10 bases left in between. Looked up from germline, CDR1 is SGHAT and CDR2 is FQDESV (reference sequence). This CDR3 has 15 residues. The CDR3 nucleotides are TGTGCCAGCAGCTTAGTCGGCGGAAGCTCCTACGAGCAGTACTTC. Encoded protein: CASSLVGGSSYEQYF. Filled out from reference TRBV11-1 and TRBJ2-7, the complete variable domain reads EAEVAQSPRYKITEKSQAVAFWCDPISGHATLYWYRQILGQGPELLVQFQDESVVDDSQLPKDRFSAERLKGVDSTLKIQPAELGDSAMYLCASSLVGGSSYEQYFGPGTRLTVT.